What follows describes a single T cell receptor beta chain. Its antigen is undetermined. This PCR relied on a set of 60 Vbeta primers and 13 Jbeta primers. In the source study's methods: About 11 million of about 88 million unique TCR beta chains were shared, per a later count. TCRdb's copy holds only in-frame clones and misses some; the assay was immunoSEQ multiplex PCR. V, J and clone size reflect that table, while D and trimming were determined from the DNA. Found here are fewer than 200,000 clones, just under 80% of them singletons; the top ten hold approximately 2.9%. J lost 3 bases, V lost 1 base, and 12 bases had no gene match. Germline CDR1 GTSNPN, CDR2 SVGIG (reference sequence). This CDR3 region has 18 residues. These data originate in a study of cytomegalovirus exposure and HLA in healthy donors. Study results and caveats: TCR beta V- and J-gene trimming, according to a later analysis, was linked to a missense DCLRE1C variant. It was reported that TCR beta sequences correctly inferred the HLA-A and HLA-B alleles for most subjects.

Input material: PBMCs. V usage is TRBV30 and J usage is TRBJ2-2; 9 bases map to TRBD1. The TCR sequence derives from a female donor in good health and CMV-seronegative. The CDR3 region has the DNA TGTGCCTGGAGTGGACAGGGGGGTAAAAAAAGGGACACCGGGGAGCTGTTTTTT. It is translated as CAWSGQGGKKRDTGELFF.